The next 21 T cell receptor beta chains were all read from a single sample in a study of a mutant IDH1 vaccine in newly diagnosed glioma. Sample time point: baseline, week 1 (first vaccination visit). This sample's treatment: pre-vaccination baseline after standard-of-care therapy. The protocol was immunoSEQ multiplex PCR, while the TCRdb copy is restricted to in-frame clones and leaves out a portion. The sample shows roughly 50,000 clones, approximately 80% of them seen only once. This specimen consisted of PBMCs, obtained from a glioma patient treated with radiotherapy, temozolomide or both. These TCRs come from a man in his late teens or twenties with glioma.

The chain uses TRBV30 and TRBJ1-2, with D hard to call. The germline V gene has CDR1 GTSNPN and CDR2 SVGIG (reference sequence). CDR3 length: 13 amino acids. With 8 bases removed from V and 2 bases from J, the gap between germline ends came to 15 bases. Here the CDR3 reads CARRRALNYGYTF. CDR3 nucleotide sequence: TGTGCCCGCCGGAGGGCCCTGAACTATGGCTACACCTTC.

This chain connects TRBV7-8 to TRBJ2-1, with D uncertain. The CDR3 consists of 15 residues. Germline lookup yields CDR1 SGHVS and CDR2 FQNEAQ. Trimming shortened V by 3 bases and J by 1 base, and 10 bases separated the two germline ends. CDR3 loop: CASSFRLESYNEQFF. DNA for the CDR3: TGTGCCAGCAGCTTTCGCCTCGAATCCTACAATGAGCAGTTCTTC.

V gene TRBV6-4 combines with J gene TRBJ1-1; 8 bases match TRBD1. CDR1 MRHNA and CDR2 SNTAGT come from the germline V gene. There are 21 residues in the CDR3. Germline trimming cut 1 base from V and 4 bases from J; bases unmatched to any gene: 23. CDR3 sequence reads: CASSDYSQDREDLCIITEAFF. In DNA, the CDR3 is TGTGCCAGCAGTGACTATTCCCAGGACAGGGAGGATTTATGTATAATCACTGAAGCTTTCTTT.

Here the CDR3 DNA reads TGTGCCAGCAGCTTAAGCCCCCTGACTAGCGGAAACCTCTACGAGCAGTACTTC. Translated: CASSLSPLTSGNLYEQYF. The V call is TRBV11-2, the J call TRBJ2-7; 9 nucleotides line up with TRBD2. The CDR3 is 18 residues long. Germline CDR1 is SGHAT and CDR2 is FQNNGV. The V and J ends lost 2 bases and 3 bases, in that order; junction bases with no gene match: 14.

This clone was observed a few times. The genes are TRBV5-5 and TRBJ1-2; D is ambiguous. Germline loops: CDR1 SGHKS, CDR2 YYEKEE (reference sequence). V was pared by 0 bases and J by 8 bases, with 14 bases between. This CDR3 is built from 14 residues. CDR3 DNA sequence: TGTGCCAGCAGCTTGGATGGCCTCCCGGAGGGCTACACCTTC. Protein product: CASSLDGLPEGYTF.

The V call is TRBV4-3, the J call TRBJ1-2; D is ambiguous. This CDR3 is 15 amino acids long. Between the trimmed V and J ends, which lost 0 bases and 4 bases, there was a span of 12 bases. Germline lookup yields CDR1 LGHNA and CDR2 YSLEER. The CDR3: CASSQDYVGSYGYTF. The CDR3 DNA reads TGCGCCAGCAGCCAAGATTACGTCGGGTCCTATGGCTACACCTTC.

As to this clone: One junction end disagrees with the germline gene, perhaps due to a read error. The chain employs TRBV7-7 and TRBJ2-5; perhaps TRBD2 as D (6 bases). Germline CDR1 and CDR2: SSHAT and FNYEAQ (reference sequence). CDR3 length: 14 residues. The DNA for the CDR3 is TGTGCTAGCAGCTTAGCGGTCCAGGGAGAGACCCAGTACTTC. Translating gives CASSLAVQGETQYF.

The V call is TRBV10-2, the J call TRBJ2-7; 9 bases line up with TRBD1. The CDR3 consists of 15 residues. Germline lookup yields CDR1 WSHSY and CDR2 SAAADI. Losses at the gene ends were 3 bases for V and 7 bases for J; bases not matched to a gene: 10. CDR3 DNA sequence: TGCGCCAGCAGTGATCCCGGGACAGGGTATTATGAGCAGTACTTC. It codes for CASSDPGTGYYEQYF.

The rearrangement uses TRBV4-3 and TRBJ2-5, with TRBD2 as a possible D gene (5 bases). Germline V gives CDR1 LGHNA, CDR2 YSLEER. The CDR3 is 17 residues long. Trimming removed 0 bases from V and 6 bases from J, with 20 bases in between. DNA for the CDR3: TGCGCCAGCAGCCAAGAGAGGTCGGGCGGGCTAGGGAAGACCCAGTACTTC. This encodes CASSQERSGGLGKTQYF.

CDR3 sequence (DNA): TGCGCCAGCAGCCAAGATTTCGAGGCGGGGCTGAACACCGGGGAGCTGTTTTTT. It translates to CASSQDFEAGLNTGELFF. This sequence joins TRBV4-3 and TRBJ2-2; possibly TRBD2 for D (6 bases). Germline-derived CDR1 and CDR2 are LGHNA and YSLEER. V lost 0 bases and J lost 1, with 15 bases in between. CDR3 length equals 18 residues.

The rearrangement joins TRBV19 to TRBJ2-2, with a weak D call TRBD2 (6 bases). The germline V and J ends were trimmed by 1 base and 6 bases, with 9 bases remaining between them. Germline V lookup: CDR1 LNHDA, CDR2 SQIVND (reference sequence). The CDR3 spans 14 residues. As DNA, the CDR3 is TGTGCCAGTAGTATAGGGGGGGTCCCCGGGGAGCTGTTTTTT. Its protein is CASSIGGVPGELFF.

V gene TRBV6-5 combines with J gene TRBJ2-7; D remains ambiguous. Per the germline V gene, CDR1 is MNHEY and CDR2 is SVGAGI. V lost 6 bases and J lost 5, with 14 bases in between. The CDR3 has 13 amino acids. The CDR3 coding sequence is TGTGCCAGCAGCCCTTCCAGTTATAACGAGCAGTACTTC. This encodes CASSPSSYNEQYF.

The chain is built from TRBV29-1 and TRBJ1-2; D remains unclear. There are 12 residues in the CDR3. The ends were cut back, 4 bases at V and 4 bases at J, with 10 bases in the middle. Germline lookup yields CDR1 SQVTM and CDR2 ANQGSEA. The CDR3 protein is CSVVTAAYGYTF. CDR3 nucleotides: TGCAGCGTTGTCACAGCAGCCTATGGCTACACCTTC.

The chain has TRBV29-1 and TRBJ2-2, with TRBD1 identical over 7 bases. V dropped 8 bases and J dropped 2; count of bases not matched to a gene: 5. CDR3 length: 13 residues. The V gene's germline CDR1 is SQVTM and CDR2 ANQGSEA. DNA for the CDR3: TGCAGCTCCCGGGACAGTAACACCGGGGAGCTGTTTTTT. Translated: CSSRDSNTGELFF.

V and J are TRBV9 and TRBJ2-2; possibly TRBD2 for D (5 bases). The CDR3 has 13 amino acids. CDR1 SGDLS and CDR2 YYNGEE come from the germline V gene. With 6 bases removed from V and 4 bases from J, the gap between germline ends came to 10 bases. CDR3 in amino acids: CASMGSATGELFF. Written as DNA, the CDR3 is TGTGCCAGCATGGGGAGCGCCACCGGGGAGCTGTTTTTT.

This chain joins TRBV7-9 and TRBJ2-7; D gene unclear. There are 14 residues in the CDR3. V was shortened by 2 bases and J by 0 bases, with 8 bases between the two germline ends. Germline V CDR1 and CDR2: SEHNR, FQNEAQ (reference sequence). CDR3 region: CASSLSSSSYEQYF. The CDR3 bases are TGTGCCAGCAGCTTAAGTAGTTCCTCCTACGAGCAGTACTTC.

In this sample, this clone turned up once. CDR3 coding DNA: TGCGCCAGCAGCGGCGGGGCCGGGGGGGGCTACAATGAGCAGTTCTTC. Protein sequence: CASSGGAGGGYNEQFF. V is TRBV5-1 and J is TRBJ2-1, with TRBD2 matching 8 bases. This CDR3 is 16 amino acids long. Germline CDR1 reads SGHRS; CDR2 reads YFSETQ. The junction had 9 bases not matched to a gene; V was cut back by 4 bases and J by 3 bases. Based on the CDR3 plus reference TRBV5-1 and TRBJ2-1, the full variable domain is KAGVTQTPRYLIKTRGQQVTLSCSPISGHRSVSWYQQTPGQGLQFLFEYFSETQRNKGNFPGRFSGRQFSNSRSEMNVSTLELGDSALYLCASSGGAGGGYNEQFFGPGTRLTVL.

The V gene is TRBV4-1, the J gene TRBJ2-7; 8 bases are shared with TRBD2. V shed 1 base, J shed 3 bases, and the junction held 5 bases outside the gene matches. CDR3 length: 15 amino acids. CDR1 and CDR2 (germline): MGHRA, YSYEKL. Written as DNA, the CDR3 is TGCGCCAGCAGCCAAGGGGATAGCGGGGTCTACGAGCAGTACTTC. It specifies CASSQGDSGVYEQYF.

This clone was seen only once. The chain uses TRBV2 and TRBJ2-1; D remains ambiguous. The CDR3 is 14 amino acids. Trimming shortened V by 2 bases and J by 8 bases, and 13 bases separated the two germline ends. In germline, CDR1 is SNHLY, CDR2 FYNNEI. CDR3 DNA sequence: TGTGCCAGCAGTGAAATCATGGGAATAGATGAGCAGTTCTTC. This encodes CASSEIMGIDEQFF. The full variable domain, completed using reference TRBV2 and TRBJ2-1, is EPEVTQTPSHQVTQMGQEVILRCVPISNHLYFYWYRQILGQKVEFLVSFYNNEISEKSEIFDDQFSVERPDGSNFTLKIRSTKLEDSAMYFCASSEIMGIDEQFFGPGTRLTVL.

The genes are TRBV2 and TRBJ1-1; D ambiguous. V was trimmed by 0 bases and J by 3 bases, leaving 2 bases between them. This CDR3 contains 12 residues. CDR1 is SNHLY, CDR2 FYNNEI, per germline. Here the CDR3 DNA reads TGTGCCAGCAGTGAAGCGTACACTGAAGCTTTCTTT. This codes for CASSEAYTEAFF.

The chain recombines TRBV7-2 with TRBJ2-7; the match to TRBD2 covers 13 bases. Germline loops: CDR1 SGHTA, CDR2 FQGNSA. The V segment lost 1 base and the J segment 4 bases; nucleotides outside the gene matches: 1. The CDR3 runs 15 residues. In DNA form, the CDR3 reads TGTGCCAGCAGCTTAGAGACTAGCGGGAGGTACGAGCAGTACTTC. Its protein product is CASSLETSGRYEQYF.